This T cell receptor beta chain was recorded in a study of T cells in Graves' hyperthyroidism and ophthalmopathy. Clinical symptoms, serum thyroxine, TRAb, thyroid ultrasound and orbital computed tomography established diagnosis. It was RNA transcripts that yielded the amplified TCR beta CDR3 regions. The TCR CDR3 was amplified in a first-round RT-PCR using the HTBI primer set. Each CDR3 protein is one row after TCRdb ran MiXCR on the multiplex PCR reads. The sample gives about 210,000 distinct CDR3 sequences, approximately 17% of which show up once; approximately 50% is in the top ten. This clonotype was seen ten or more times. The sequence came from a man aged 50 to 60 with Graves' hyperthyroidism. Sequencing was carried out using blood.

The chain's CDR3 is CALEGGTGELFF. Here the CDR3 DNA reads TGTGCCTTGGAAGGTGGCACCGGGGAGCTGTTTTTT. The chain couples TRBV30 to TRBJ2-2; D is ambiguous. In germline, CDR1 is GTSNPN, CDR2 SVGIG (reference sequence). The CDR3 loop spans 12 amino acids. The V end was cut by 7 bases, the J end by 4 bases, with 10 bases between.